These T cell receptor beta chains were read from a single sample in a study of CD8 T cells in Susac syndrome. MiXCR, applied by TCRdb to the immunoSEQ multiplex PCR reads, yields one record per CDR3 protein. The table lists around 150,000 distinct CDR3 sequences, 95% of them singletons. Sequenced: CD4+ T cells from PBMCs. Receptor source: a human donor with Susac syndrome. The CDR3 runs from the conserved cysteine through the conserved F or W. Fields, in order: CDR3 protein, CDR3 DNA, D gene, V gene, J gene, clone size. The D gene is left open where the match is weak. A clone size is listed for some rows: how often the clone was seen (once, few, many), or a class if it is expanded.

CDR3 protein: CASSQFGKNTEAFF
CDR3 DNA: TGTGCCAGCAGCCAATTTGGGAAGAACACTGAAGCTTTCTTT
D gene: NA
V gene: TRBV14
J gene: TRBJ1-1
clone size: NA

CDR3 protein: CASRESRVYGYTF
CDR3 DNA: TGTGCCAGTAGAGAGTCGAGGGTCTATGGCTACACCTTC
D gene: NA
V gene: TRBV19
J gene: TRBJ1-2
clone size: NA

CDR3 protein: CAFTQGNEQFF
CDR3 DNA: TGTGCCTTCACCCAGGGAAATGAGCAGTTCTTC
D gene: NA
V gene: TRBV30
J gene: TRBJ2-1
clone size: NA

CDR3 protein: CAWSPGGVVNTEAFF
CDR3 DNA: TGTGCCTGGAGCCCAGGGGGGGTAGTGAACACTGAAGCTTTCTTT
D gene: TRBD1
V gene: TRBV30
J gene: TRBJ1-1
clone size: NA

CDR3 protein: CASSFMVFAGDRNNEQFF
CDR3 DNA: TGTGCCAGCAGTTTCATGGTTTTCGCCGGGGACAGAAACAATGAGCAGTTCTTC
D gene: TRBD1
V gene: TRBV28
J gene: TRBJ2-1
clone size: NA

CDR3 protein: CSAESIKQETQYF
CDR3 DNA: TGCAGTGCTGAGAGCATCAAGCAAGAGACCCAGTACTTC
D gene: NA
V gene: TRBV20-1
J gene: TRBJ2-5
clone size: NA

CDR3 protein: CATSRGSGNQPQHF
CDR3 DNA: TGTGCCACCAGCAGAGGGAGCGGAAATCAGCCCCAGCATTTT
D gene: NA
V gene: TRBV15
J gene: TRBJ1-5
clone size: NA

CDR3 protein: CSSLDRSGSNQPQHF
CDR3 DNA: TGCAGTTCGTTGGACCGTTCGGGTAGCAATCAGCCCCAGCATTTT
D gene: NA
V gene: TRBV20-1
J gene: TRBJ1-5
clone size: NA

CDR3 protein: CASSATDGRHTEAFF
CDR3 DNA: TGTGCCAGCAGCGCGACGGACGGTCGACACACTGAAGCTTTCTTT
D gene: NA
V gene: TRBV12-3/TRBV12-4
J gene: TRBJ1-1
clone size: NA

CDR3 protein: CASSSASSRTDTQYF
CDR3 DNA: TGTGCCAGCAGCTCAGCGAGTTCCCGCACAGATACGCAGTATTTT
D gene: NA
V gene: TRBV7-8
J gene: TRBJ2-3
clone size: NA

CDR3 protein: CASSYWDQPQHF
CDR3 DNA: TGTGCCAGCAGTTACTGGGATCAGCCCCAGCATTTT
D gene: NA
V gene: TRBV6-6
J gene: TRBJ1-5
clone size: once

CDR3 protein: CASSLALAEGSEQYF
CDR3 DNA: TGTGCCAGCAGCTTAGCGCTAGCGGAGGGCAGCGAGCAGTACTTC
D gene: TRBD2
V gene: TRBV7-9
J gene: TRBJ2-7
clone size: NA

CDR3 protein: CSARDPGRSYEQYF
CDR3 DNA: TGCAGTGCTAGAGATCCGGGACGCTCCTACGAGCAGTACTTC
D gene: NA
V gene: TRBV20-1
J gene: TRBJ2-7
clone size: NA

CDR3 protein: CASSSGGAGQETQYF
CDR3 DNA: TGTGCCAGCAGCTCCGGGGGAGCGGGGCAAGAGACCCAGTACTTC
D gene: TRBD2
V gene: TRBV6-5
J gene: TRBJ2-5
clone size: NA

CDR3 protein: CSVVRGRGDTQYF
CDR3 DNA: TGCAGCGTTGTAAGGGGGAGAGGGGATACGCAGTATTTT
D gene: NA
V gene: TRBV29-1
J gene: TRBJ2-3
clone size: NA

CDR3 protein: CASSHPSGVTDTQYF
CDR3 DNA: TGTGCCAGCAGCCATCCTAGCGGGGTTACAGATACGCAGTATTTT
D gene: TRBD2
V gene: TRBV14
J gene: TRBJ2-3
clone size: NA

CDR3 protein: CASSFNGYGYTF
CDR3 DNA: TGTGCCAGCAGCTTTAACGGGTATGGCTACACCTTC
D gene: NA
V gene: TRBV5-4
J gene: TRBJ1-2
clone size: NA

CDR3 protein: CAWTNVRRDTQYF
CDR3 DNA: TGTGCCTGGACGAATGTGCGCCGAGATACGCAGTATTTT
D gene: NA
V gene: TRBV30
J gene: TRBJ2-3
clone size: NA

CDR3 protein: CASSPSLANYGYTF
CDR3 DNA: TGTGCCAGCAGTCCATCTTTGGCTAACTATGGCTACACCTTC
D gene: NA
V gene: TRBV2
J gene: TRBJ1-2
clone size: NA

CDR3 protein: CASSQDGAMNTEAFF
CDR3 DNA: TGTGCCAGCAGCCAAGACGGGGCAATGAACACTGAAGCTTTCTTT
D gene: NA
V gene: TRBV3-1
J gene: TRBJ1-1
clone size: NA

CDR3 protein: CASSLAALGANVLTF
CDR3 DNA: TGTGCCAGCAGTTTAGCTGCCCTTGGGGCCAACGTCCTGACTTTC
D gene: NA
V gene: TRBV28
J gene: TRBJ2-6
clone size: NA

CDR3 protein: CASSLVAWGSSYEQYF
CDR3 DNA: TGTGCCAGCAGCTTAGTGGCCTGGGGTTCCTCCTACGAGCAGTACTTC
D gene: NA
V gene: TRBV11-2
J gene: TRBJ2-7
clone size: few

CDR3 protein: CASLLQANTGELFF
CDR3 DNA: TGTGCCAGCCTTTTGCAGGCGAACACCGGGGAGCTGTTTTTT
D gene: NA
V gene: TRBV2
J gene: TRBJ2-2
clone size: NA

CDR3 protein: CASSYSMNTEAFF
CDR3 DNA: TGTGCCAGCAGTTATTCCATGAACACTGAAGCTTTCTTT
D gene: NA
V gene: TRBV6-2/TRBV6-3
J gene: TRBJ1-1
clone size: few